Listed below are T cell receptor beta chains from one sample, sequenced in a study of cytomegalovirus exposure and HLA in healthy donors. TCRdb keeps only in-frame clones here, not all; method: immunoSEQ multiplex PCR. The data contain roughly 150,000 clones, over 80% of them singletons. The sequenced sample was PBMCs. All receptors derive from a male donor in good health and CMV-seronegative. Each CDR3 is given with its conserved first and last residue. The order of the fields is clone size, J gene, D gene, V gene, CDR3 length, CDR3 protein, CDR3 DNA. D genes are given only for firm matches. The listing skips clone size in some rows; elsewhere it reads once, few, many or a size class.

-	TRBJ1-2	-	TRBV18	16	CASSPVNLIANYGYTF	TGTGCCAGCTCACCTGTCAACTTAATAGCGAACTATGGCTACACCTTC
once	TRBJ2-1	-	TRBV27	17	CASSLYSGPTTYNEQFF	TGTGCCAGCAGTTTATACTCAGGGCCCACAACCTACAATGAGCAGTTCTTC
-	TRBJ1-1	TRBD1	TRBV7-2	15	CASSPRDRGNTEAFF	TGTGCCAGCAGCCCCCGGGACAGGGGAAACACTGAAGCTTTCTTT
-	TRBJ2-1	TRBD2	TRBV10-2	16	CASSGGRAGGNNEQFF	TGCGCCAGCAGTGGGGGACGAGCGGGGGGGAACAATGAGCAGTTCTTC
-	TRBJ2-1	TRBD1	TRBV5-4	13	CASKSTGNNEQFF	TGTGCCAGCAAATCGACAGGGAACAATGAGCAGTTCTTC
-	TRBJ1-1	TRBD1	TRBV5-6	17	CASSLENRGLRNTEAFF	TGTGCCAGCAGCTTGGAGAACAGGGGGCTGAGGAACACTGAAGCTTTCTTT
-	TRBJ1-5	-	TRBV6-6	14	CASIGGYSNQPQHF	TGTGCCAGCATAGGCGGGTATAGCAATCAGCCCCAGCATTTT
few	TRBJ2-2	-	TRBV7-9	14	CASKEELMTGELFF	TGTGCCAGCAAAGAGGAGCTTATGACCGGGGAGCTGTTTTTT
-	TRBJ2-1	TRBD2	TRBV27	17	CASSSFLRAGEVNEQFF	TGTGCCAGCAGCTCCTTCCTCCGAGCGGGGGAAGTCAATGAGCAGTTCTTC
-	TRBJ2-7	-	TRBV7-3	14	CASSAEGPAYEQYF	TGTGCCAGCTCAGCGGAGGGGCCCGCCTACGAGCAGTACTTC
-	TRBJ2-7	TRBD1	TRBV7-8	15	CASSPGQGPSYEQYF	TGTGCCAGCAGCCCCGGACAGGGTCCCTCCTACGAGCAGTACTTC
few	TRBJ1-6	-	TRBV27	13	CASANREYSPLHF	TGTGCCAGCGCAAACAGGGAGTACTCACCCCTCCACTTT
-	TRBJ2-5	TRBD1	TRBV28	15	CASSSVQGGQETQYF	TGTGCCAGCAGTTCCGTACAGGGGGGTCAAGAGACCCAGTACTTC
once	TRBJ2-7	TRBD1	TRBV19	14	CASRIDRASYEQYF	TGTGCCAGTAGGATCGACAGGGCCTCCTACGAGCAGTACTTC
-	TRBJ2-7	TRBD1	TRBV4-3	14	CASSPGQGAYEQYF	TGCGCCAGCAGCCCCGGACAGGGCGCCTACGAGCAGTACTTC
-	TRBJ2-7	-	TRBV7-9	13	CASSSGSPYEQYF	TGTGCCAGCAGCTCCGGGTCCCCCTACGAGCAGTACTTC
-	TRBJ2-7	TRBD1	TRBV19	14	CASSMGQGNYEQYF	TGTGCCAGTAGTATGGGACAGGGGAACTACGAGCAGTACTTC
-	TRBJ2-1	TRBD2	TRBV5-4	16	CASSLGGTSSYNEQFF	TGTGCCAGCAGCTTAGGCGGGACTAGCTCCTACAATGAGCAGTTCTTC
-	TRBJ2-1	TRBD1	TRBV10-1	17	CASRKRGGQINYNEQFF	TGCGCCAGCAGGAAGAGAGGGGGCCAAATAAATTACAATGAGCAGTTCTTC
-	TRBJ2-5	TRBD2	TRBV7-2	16	CASSLFGGSVLETQYF	TGTGCCAGCAGCTTATTTGGCGGGAGTGTTCTAGAGACCCAGTACTTC
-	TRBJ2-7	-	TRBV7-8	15	CASSLGPNPSYEQYF	TGTGCCAGCAGCTTAGGCCCTAACCCATCCTACGAGCAGTACTTC
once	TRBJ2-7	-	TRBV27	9	CATLYEQYF	TGTGCCACCCTCTACGAGCAGTACTTC
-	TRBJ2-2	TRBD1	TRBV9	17	CASSVDLGTGMTGELFF	TGTGCCAGCAGCGTAGATTTAGGGACAGGGATGACCGGGGAGCTGTTTTTT
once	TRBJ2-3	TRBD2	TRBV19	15	CASTQRGLATDTQYF	TGTGCCAGTACCCAGCGGGGACTAGCGACAGATACGCAGTATTTT
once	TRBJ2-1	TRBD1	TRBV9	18	CASSGDPRTGSSYNEQFF	TGTGCCAGCAGCGGAGACCCACGGACAGGTAGCTCCTACAATGAGCAGTTCTTC
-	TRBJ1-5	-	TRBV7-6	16	CASSWGAFNSNQPQHF	TGTGCCAGCAGCTGGGGCGCCTTTAATAGCAATCAGCCCCAGCATTTT
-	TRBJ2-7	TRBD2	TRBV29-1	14	CSVESGLAGREQYF	TGCAGCGTTGAATCGGGACTAGCGGGTCGCGAGCAGTACTTC
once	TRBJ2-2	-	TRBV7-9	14	CASSFPGDTGELFF	TGTGCCAGCAGCTTTCCAGGGGACACCGGGGAGCTGTTTTTT
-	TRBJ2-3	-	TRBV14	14	CASSRIRATDTQYF	TGTGCCAGCAGCCGAATCAGGGCAACAGATACGCAGTATTTT
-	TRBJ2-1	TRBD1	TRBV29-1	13	CSVLPYRGNEQFF	TGCAGCGTCTTACCTTACAGGGGAAATGAGCAGTTCTTC
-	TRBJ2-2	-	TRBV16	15	CASSQLGQAPGELFF	TGTGCCAGCAGCCAATTGGGTCAGGCGCCCGGGGAGCTGTTTTTT
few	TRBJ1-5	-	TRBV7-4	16	CASRYRGQPRLKPQHF	TGTGCCAGCAGATATAGAGGACAGCCGCGGTTGAAGCCCCAGCATTTT
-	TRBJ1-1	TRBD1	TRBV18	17	CASSPEGTGVVNTEAFF	TGTGCCAGCTCACCCGAAGGGACAGGGGTTGTGAACACTGAAGCTTTCTTT
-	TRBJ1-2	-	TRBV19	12	CASSAREDGYTF	TGTGCCAGTAGTGCCAGGGAAGATGGCTACACCTTC
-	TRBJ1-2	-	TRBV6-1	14	CASSEFEDTYGYTF	TGTGCCAGCAGTGAATTTGAGGATACCTATGGCTACACCTTC
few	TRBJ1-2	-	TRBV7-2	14	CASSRLVGGYGYTF	TGTGCCAGCAGCCGACTCGTGGGAGGGTATGGCTACACCTTC
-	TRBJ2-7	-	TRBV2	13	CARGGTDSYEQYF	TGTGCCAGGGGCGGGACAGATTCCTACGAGCAGTACTTC
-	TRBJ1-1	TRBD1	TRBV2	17	CASSEAPGQSINTEAFF	TGTGCCAGCAGTGAAGCGCCGGGACAGAGTATTAACACTGAAGCTTTCTTT
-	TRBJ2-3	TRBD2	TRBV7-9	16	CASSWAGTRSTDTQYF	TGTGCCAGCAGCTGGGCCGGGACTAGAAGCACAGATACGCAGTATTTT
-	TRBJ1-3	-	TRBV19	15	CASSGTGSSGNTIYF	TGTGCCAGTAGTGGAACAGGGAGTTCCGGAAACACCATATATTTT
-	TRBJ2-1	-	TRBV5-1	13	CASSLGGGSEQFF	TGCGCCAGCAGCTTGGGAGGAGGGAGTGAGCAGTTCTTC
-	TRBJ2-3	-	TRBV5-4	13	CASSPGSADTQYF	TGTGCCAGCAGCCCCGGGAGCGCAGATACGCAGTATTTT
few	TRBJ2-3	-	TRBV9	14	CASSVATATDTQYF	TGTGCCAGCAGCGTAGCTACAGCAACAGATACGCAGTATTTT
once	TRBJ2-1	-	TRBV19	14	CASSILAAYNEQFF	TGTGCCAGTAGTATCTTGGCAGCCTACAATGAGCAGTTCTTC
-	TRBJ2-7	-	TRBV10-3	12	CAISGTRDEQYF	TGTGCCATCAGTGGAACTCGTGACGAGCAGTACTTC
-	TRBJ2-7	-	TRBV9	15	CASSVATGPEGEQYF	TGTGCCAGCAGCGTAGCCACAGGCCCGGAGGGCGAGCAGTACTTC
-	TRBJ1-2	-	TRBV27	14	CASRSIGENYGYTF	TGTGCCAGCAGGTCGATCGGGGAAAACTATGGCTACACCTTC